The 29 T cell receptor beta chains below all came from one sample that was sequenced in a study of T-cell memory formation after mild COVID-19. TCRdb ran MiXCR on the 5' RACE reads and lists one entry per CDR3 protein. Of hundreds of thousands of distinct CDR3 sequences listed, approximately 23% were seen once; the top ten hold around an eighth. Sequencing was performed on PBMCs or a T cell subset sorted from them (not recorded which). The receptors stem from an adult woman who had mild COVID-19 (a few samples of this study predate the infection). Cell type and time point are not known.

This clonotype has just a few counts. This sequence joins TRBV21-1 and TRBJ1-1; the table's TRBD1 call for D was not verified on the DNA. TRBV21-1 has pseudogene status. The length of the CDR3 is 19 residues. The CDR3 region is CASSKANRDRGHGNTEAFF. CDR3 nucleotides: TGTGCCAGCAGCAAGGCAAACCGGGACAGGGGACATGGGAACACTGAAGCTTTCTTT.

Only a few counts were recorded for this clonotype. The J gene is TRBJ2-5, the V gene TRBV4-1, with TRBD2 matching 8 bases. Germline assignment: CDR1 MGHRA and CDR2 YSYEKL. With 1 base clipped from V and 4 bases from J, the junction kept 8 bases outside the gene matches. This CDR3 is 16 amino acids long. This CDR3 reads CASSQVAGGVGETQYF. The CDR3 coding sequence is TGCGCCAGCAGCCAAGTGGCGGGGGGAGTAGGAGAGACCCAGTACTTC.

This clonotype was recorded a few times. CDR3 region: CSALPEQEIYEQYF. The CDR3 DNA sequence: TGCAGTGCTCTCCCGGAACAGGAGATTTACGAGCAGTACTTC. The V call is TRBV20-1, the J call TRBJ2-7, with D tentatively TRBD1 (5 bases). V lost 5 bases and J 4 bases, leaving 18 bases between the germline ends. The CDR3 spans 14 residues. Germline CDR1 is DFQATT and CDR2 is SNEGSKA (reference sequence).

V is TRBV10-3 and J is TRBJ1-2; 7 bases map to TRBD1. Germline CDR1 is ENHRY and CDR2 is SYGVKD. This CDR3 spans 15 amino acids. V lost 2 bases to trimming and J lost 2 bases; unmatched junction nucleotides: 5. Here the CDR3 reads CAISEPPTGNYGYTF. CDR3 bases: TGTGCCATCAGTGAGCCTCCGACAGGGAACTATGGCTACACCTTC.

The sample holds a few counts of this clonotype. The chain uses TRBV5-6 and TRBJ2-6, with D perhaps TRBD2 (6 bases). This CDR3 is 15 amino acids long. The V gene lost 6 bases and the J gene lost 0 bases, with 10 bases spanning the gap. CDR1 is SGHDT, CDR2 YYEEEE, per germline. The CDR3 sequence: CASTGVHSGANVLTF. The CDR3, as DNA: TGTGCCAGCACGGGAGTTCACTCTGGGGCCAACGTCCTGACTTTC.

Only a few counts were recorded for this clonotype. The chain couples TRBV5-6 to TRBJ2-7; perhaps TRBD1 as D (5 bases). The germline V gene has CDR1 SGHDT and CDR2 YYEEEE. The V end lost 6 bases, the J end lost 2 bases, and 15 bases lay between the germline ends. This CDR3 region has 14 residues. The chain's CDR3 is CASTRIGVTYEQYF. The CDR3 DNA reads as TGTGCCAGCACCCGAATAGGGGTTACCTACGAGCAGTACTTC.

CDR3 sequence: CASSFGLAGHTEQFF. CDR3 nucleotides: TGTGCCAGCAGCTTCGGACTAGCGGGGCATACAGAGCAGTTCTTC. The rearrangement links TRBV5-6 to TRBJ2-1, with 12 bases aligning to TRBD2. This CDR3 region has 15 residues. After removal of 2 bases from V and 10 bases from J, the junction contained 7 bases not matched to a gene. Germline V gives CDR1 SGHDT, CDR2 YYEEEE.

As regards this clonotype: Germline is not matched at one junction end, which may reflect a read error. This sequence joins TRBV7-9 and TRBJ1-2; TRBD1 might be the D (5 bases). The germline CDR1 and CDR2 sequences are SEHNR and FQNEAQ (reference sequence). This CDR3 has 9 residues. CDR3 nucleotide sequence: TGTGCCATTGAGGAACAGGATCTCTTC. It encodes CAIEEQDLF.

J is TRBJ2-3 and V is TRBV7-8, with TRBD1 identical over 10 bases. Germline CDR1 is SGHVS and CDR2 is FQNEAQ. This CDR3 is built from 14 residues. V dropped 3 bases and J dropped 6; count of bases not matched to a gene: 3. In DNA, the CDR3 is TGTGCCAGCAGCTTCTGGGGACAGGGGGATACGCAGTATTTT. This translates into CASSFWGQGDTQYF.

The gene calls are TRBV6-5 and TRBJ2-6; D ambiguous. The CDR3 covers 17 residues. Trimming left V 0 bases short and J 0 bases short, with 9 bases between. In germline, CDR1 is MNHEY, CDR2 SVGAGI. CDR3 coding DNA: TGTGCCAGCAGTTACTCGCAGGTTATCTCTGGGGCCAACGTCCTGACTTTC. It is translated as CASSYSQVISGANVLTF.

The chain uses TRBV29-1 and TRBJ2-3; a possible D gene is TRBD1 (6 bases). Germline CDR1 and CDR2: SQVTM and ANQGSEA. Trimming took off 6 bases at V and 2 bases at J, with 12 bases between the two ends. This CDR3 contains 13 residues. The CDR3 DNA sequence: TGCAGCGTCACGGACAGATCCACAGATACGCAGTATTTT. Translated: CSVTDRSTDTQYF.

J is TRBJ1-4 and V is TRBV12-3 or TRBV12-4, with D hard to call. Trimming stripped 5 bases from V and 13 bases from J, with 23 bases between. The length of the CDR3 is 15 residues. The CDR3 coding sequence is TGTGCCAGCAGTCCGCAGACACCCAGTAACTCTCGACTGTTTTTT. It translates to CASSPQTPSNSRLFF.

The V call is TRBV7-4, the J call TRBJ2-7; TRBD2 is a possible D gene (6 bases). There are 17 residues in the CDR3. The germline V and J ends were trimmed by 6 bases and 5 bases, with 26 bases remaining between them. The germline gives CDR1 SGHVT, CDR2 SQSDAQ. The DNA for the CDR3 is TGTGCCAGCAGTTCAGACCTCCGGGGACTGACCCCTAACGAGCAGTACTTC. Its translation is CASSSDLRGLTPNEQYF.

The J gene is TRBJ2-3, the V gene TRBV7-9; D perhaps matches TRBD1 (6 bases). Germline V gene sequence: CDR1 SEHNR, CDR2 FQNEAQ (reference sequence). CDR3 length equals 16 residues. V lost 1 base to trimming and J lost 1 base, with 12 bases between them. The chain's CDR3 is CASSLVTTGGTDTQYF. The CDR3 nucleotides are TGTGCCAGCAGCTTAGTAACGACAGGAGGCACAGATACGCAGTATTTT.

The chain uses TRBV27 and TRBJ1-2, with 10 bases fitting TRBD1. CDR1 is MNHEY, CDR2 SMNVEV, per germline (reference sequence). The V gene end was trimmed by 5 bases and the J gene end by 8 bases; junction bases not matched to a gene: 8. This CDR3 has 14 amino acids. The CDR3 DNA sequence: TGTGCCAGCAGTCCGACAGGGGGCGGTTGGGGCTACACCTTC. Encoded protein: CASSPTGGGWGYTF.

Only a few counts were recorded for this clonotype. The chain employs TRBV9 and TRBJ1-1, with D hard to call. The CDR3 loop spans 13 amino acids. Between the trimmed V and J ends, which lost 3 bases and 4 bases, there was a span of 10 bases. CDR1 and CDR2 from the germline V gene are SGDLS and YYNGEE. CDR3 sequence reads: CASSGLSFTEAFF. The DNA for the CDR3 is TGTGCCAGCAGCGGACTTTCGTTCACTGAAGCTTTCTTT.

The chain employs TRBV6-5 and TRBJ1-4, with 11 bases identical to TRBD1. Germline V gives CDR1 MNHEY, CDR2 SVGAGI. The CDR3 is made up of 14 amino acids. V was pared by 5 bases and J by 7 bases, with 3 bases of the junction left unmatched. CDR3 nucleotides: TGTGCCAGCAGTCCGGGACAGGGGGTTGAAAAACTGTTTTTT. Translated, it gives CASSPGQGVEKLFF.

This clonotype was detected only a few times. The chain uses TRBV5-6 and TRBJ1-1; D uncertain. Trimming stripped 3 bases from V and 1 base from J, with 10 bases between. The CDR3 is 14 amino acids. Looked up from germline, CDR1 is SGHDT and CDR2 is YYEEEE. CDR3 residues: CASSSSRTNTEAFF. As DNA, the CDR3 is TGTGCCAGCAGCTCGAGCAGGACGAACACTGAAGCTTTCTTT. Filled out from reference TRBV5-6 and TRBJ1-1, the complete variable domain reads DAGVTQSPTHLIKTRGQQVTLRCSPKSGHDTVSWYQQALGQGPQFIFQYYEEEERQRGNFPDRFSGHQFPNYSSELNVNALLLGDSALYLCASSSSRTNTEAFFGQGTRLTVV.

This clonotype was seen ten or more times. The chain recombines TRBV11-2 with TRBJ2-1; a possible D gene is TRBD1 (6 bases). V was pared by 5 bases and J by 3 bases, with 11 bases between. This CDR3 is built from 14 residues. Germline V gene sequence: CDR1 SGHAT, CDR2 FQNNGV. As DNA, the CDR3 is TGTGCCAGCAGCCTCCGACAGGACTACAATGAGCAGTTCTTC. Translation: CASSLRQDYNEQFF.

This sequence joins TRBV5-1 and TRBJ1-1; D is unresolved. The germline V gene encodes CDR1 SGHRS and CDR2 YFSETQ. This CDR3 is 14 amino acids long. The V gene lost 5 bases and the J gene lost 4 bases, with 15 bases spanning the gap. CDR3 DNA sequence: TGCGCCAGCAGGAGTGGGGAGACGGGCACTGAAGCTTTCTTT. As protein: CASRSGETGTEAFF.

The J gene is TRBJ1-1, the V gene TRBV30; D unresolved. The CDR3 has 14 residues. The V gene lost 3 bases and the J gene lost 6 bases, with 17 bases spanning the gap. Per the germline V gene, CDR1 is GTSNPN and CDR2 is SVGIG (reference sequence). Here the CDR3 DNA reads TGTGCCTGGAGGGGCGGCAACTTAGTCCCTGAAGCTTTCTTT. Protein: CAWRGGNLVPEAFF.

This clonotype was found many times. CDR3 sequence: CASSLGGGGNEKLFF. The CDR3 coding sequence is TGTGCCAGCAGCTTAGGAGGGGGGGGTAATGAAAAACTGTTTTTT. The rearrangement joins TRBV7-8 to TRBJ1-4, with D perhaps matching TRBD1 (6 bases). The V gene lost 1 base and the J gene lost 4 bases, with 10 bases spanning the gap. The V gene's germline CDR1 is SGHVS and CDR2 FQNEAQ. This CDR3 has 15 residues.

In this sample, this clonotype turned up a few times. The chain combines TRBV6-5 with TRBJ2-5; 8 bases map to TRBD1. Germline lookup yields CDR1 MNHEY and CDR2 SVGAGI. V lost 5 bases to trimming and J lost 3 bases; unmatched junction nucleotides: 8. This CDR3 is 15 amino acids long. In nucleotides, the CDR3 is TGTGCCAGCAGTGGACAGGGATCGCTTAAAGAGACCCAGTACTTC. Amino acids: CASSGQGSLKETQYF.

The CDR3 region is CSVDRGAIYDEQFF. The CDR3 DNA follows: TGCAGCGTTGACCGGGGGGCGATTTACGATGAGCAGTTCTTC. V and J are TRBV29-1 and TRBJ2-1; D might be TRBD2 (7 bases). The CDR3 covers 14 residues. The germline V and J ends were trimmed by 3 bases and 8 bases, with 17 bases remaining between them. From germline, CDR1 is SQVTM and CDR2 ANQGSEA.

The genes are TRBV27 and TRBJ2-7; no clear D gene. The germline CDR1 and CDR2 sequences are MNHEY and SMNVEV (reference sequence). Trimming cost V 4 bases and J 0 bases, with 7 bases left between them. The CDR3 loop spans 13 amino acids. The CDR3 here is CASSYYSSYEQYF. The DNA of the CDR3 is TGTGCCAGCAGTTACTACAGCTCCTACGAGCAGTACTTC.

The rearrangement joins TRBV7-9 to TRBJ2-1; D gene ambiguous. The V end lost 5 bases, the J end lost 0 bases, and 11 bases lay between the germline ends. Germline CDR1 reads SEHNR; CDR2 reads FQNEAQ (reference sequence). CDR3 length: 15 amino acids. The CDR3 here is CASSRDISSYNEQFF. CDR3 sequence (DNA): TGTGCCAGCAGCCGTGACATTAGCTCCTACAATGAGCAGTTCTTC.

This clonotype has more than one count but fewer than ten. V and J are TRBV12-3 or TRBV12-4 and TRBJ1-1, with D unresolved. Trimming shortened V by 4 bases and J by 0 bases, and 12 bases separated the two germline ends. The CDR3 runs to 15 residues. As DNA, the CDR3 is TGTGCCAGCAGTTGGGGAGGTAGGATGAACACTGAAGCTTTCTTT. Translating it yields CASSWGGRMNTEAFF.

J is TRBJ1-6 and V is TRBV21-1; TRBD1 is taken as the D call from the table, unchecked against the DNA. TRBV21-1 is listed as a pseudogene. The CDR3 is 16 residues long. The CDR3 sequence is CASSTDTDDDNSPLHF. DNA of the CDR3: TGTGCCAGCAGCACGGACACGGATGATGATAATTCACCCCTCCACTTT.

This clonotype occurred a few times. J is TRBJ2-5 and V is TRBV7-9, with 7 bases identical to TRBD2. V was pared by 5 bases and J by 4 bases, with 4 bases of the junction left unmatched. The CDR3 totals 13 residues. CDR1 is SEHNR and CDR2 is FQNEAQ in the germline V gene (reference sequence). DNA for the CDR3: TGTGCCAGCAGCCCTCTAGCGGCAGAGACCCAGTACTTC. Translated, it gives CASSPLAAETQYF.